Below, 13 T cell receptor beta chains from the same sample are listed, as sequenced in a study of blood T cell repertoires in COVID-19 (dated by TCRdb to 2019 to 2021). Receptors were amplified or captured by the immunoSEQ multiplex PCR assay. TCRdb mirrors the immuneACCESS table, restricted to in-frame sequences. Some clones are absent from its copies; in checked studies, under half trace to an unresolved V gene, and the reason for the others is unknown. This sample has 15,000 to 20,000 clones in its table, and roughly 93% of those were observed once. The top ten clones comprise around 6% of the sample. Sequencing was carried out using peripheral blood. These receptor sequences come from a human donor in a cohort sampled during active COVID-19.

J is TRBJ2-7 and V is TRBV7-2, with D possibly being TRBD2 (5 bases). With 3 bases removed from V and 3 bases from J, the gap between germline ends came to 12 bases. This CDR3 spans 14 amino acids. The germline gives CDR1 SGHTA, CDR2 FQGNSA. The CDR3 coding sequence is TGTGCCAGCAGCTTCCAATCTAGCAGCTACGAGCAGTACTTC. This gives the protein CASSFQSSSYEQYF.

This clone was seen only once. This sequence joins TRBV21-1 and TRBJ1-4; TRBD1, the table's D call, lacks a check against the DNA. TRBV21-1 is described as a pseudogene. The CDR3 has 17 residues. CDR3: CASSKWTGTVSNEKLFF. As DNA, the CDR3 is TGTGCCAGCAGCAAATGGACAGGGACGGTCTCTAATGAAAAACTGTTTTTT.

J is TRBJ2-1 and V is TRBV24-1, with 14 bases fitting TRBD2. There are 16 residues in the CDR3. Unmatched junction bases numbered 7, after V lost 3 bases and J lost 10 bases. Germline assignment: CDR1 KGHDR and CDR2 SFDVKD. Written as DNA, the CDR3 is TGTGCCACCAGTGATCCCGGGACTAGCGGGAGTAGAGAGCAGTTCTTC. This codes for CATSDPGTSGSREQFF.

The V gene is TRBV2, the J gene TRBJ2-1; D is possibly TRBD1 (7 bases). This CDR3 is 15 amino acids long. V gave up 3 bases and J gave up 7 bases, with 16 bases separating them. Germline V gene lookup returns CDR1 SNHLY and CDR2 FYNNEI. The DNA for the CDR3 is TGTGCCAGCAGTGATCGGAGGGGGCGAATGAATGAGCAGTTCTTC. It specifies CASSDRRGRMNEQFF.

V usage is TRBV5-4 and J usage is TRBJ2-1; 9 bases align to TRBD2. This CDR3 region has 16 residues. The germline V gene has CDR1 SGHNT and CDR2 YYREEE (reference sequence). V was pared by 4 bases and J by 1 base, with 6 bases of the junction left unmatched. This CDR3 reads CASSRAGGVSYNEQFF. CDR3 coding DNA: TGTGCCAGCAGCCGAGCGGGAGGTGTGTCCTACAATGAGCAGTTCTTC.

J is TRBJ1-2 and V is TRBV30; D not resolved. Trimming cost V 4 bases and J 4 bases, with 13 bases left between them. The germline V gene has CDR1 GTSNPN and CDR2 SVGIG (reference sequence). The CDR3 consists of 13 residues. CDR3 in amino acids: CAWTPRVLYGYTF. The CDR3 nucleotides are TGTGCCTGGACCCCGCGAGTCCTCTATGGCTACACCTTC.

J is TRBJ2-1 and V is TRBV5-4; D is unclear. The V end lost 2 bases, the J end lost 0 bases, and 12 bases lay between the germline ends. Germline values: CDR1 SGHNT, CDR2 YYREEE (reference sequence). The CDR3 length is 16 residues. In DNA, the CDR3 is TGTGCCAGCAGCTTTAGCCGGATTGTCTCCTACAATGAGCAGTTCTTC. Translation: CASSFSRIVSYNEQFF.

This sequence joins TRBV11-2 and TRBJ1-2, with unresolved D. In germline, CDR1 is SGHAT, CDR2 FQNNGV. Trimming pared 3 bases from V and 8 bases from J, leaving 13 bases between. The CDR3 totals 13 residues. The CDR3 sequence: CASSLGGVGGYTF. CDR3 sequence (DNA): TGTGCCAGCAGCTTGGGCGGGGTCGGGGGCTACACCTTC.

CDR3: CASSYTQGTEAFF. The DNA of the CDR3 is TGTGCCAGCAGTTACACACAGGGGACTGAAGCTTTCTTT. This chain connects TRBV6-6 to TRBJ1-1, with TRBD1 matching 7 bases. The CDR3 spans 13 residues. Germline CDR1 MNHNY, CDR2 SVGAGI (reference sequence). V lost 2 bases, J lost 5 bases, and 2 bases stayed unmatched.

The CDR3 here is CASSQDRQGNPDTQYF. CDR3 nucleotide sequence: TGCGCCAGCAGCCAAGACAGACAGGGCAACCCAGATACGCAGTATTTT. This rearrangement joins TRBV4-3 to TRBJ2-3; TRBD1 matches 7 bases. CDR3 length equals 16 residues. Germline values: CDR1 LGHNA, CDR2 YSLEER. Trimming at V came to 0 bases and at J to 4 bases, leaving 7 bases not matched to a gene.

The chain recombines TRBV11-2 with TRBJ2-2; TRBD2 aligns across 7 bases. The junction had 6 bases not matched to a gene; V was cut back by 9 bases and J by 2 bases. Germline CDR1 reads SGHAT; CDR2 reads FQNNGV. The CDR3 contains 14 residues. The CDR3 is CASLMTSNTGELFF. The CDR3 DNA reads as TGTGCCAGTCTAATGACTAGCAACACCGGGGAGCTGTTTTTT.

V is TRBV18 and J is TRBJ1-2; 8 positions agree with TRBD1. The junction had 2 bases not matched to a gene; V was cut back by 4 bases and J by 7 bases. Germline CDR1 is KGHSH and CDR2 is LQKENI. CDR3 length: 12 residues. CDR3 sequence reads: CASSLDRGGYTF. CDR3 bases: TGTGCCAGCTCACTTGACAGGGGTGGCTACACCTTC.

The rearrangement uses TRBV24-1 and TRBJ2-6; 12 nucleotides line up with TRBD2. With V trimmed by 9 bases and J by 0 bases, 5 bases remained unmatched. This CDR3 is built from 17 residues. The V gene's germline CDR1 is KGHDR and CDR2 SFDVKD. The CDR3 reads CATRTSGASSGANVLTF. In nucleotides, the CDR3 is TGTGCCACCCGGACTAGCGGGGCTAGCTCTGGGGCCAACGTCCTGACTTTC.